This TCR beta chain comes out of a study of blood T cell repertoires in COVID-19. Study-wide context: The United States, Italy and Spain were the sources of the acute and convalescent COVID-19 samples. T cells, B-cell-depleted T cells, or PBMCs provided the cDNA or gDNA that served as material.

This clone was observed a handful of times. Authors' methods: The authors estimated nucleated cell counts from reference gene primer amplification. Measured with immunoSEQ multiplex PCR; TCRdb has only the in-frame clones, and not every one. Clonal size and the V and J genes are those of that table, whereas D and trimming came from the DNA. The table has under 200,000 clones, around four fifths seen once. J was trimmed by 5 bases and V by 1 base; bases with no gene match: 4. In germline, CDR1 is MGHRA, CDR2 YSYEKL. The CDR3 loop spans 15 amino acids. Sequencing input: peripheral blood. This rearrangement joins TRBV4-1 to TRBJ1-1, with 10 bases matching TRBD1. The sequence was obtained from a woman aged 60-75 years with acute or convalescent COVID-19. The CDR3: CASSQVKGQGTEAFF. The CDR3, as DNA: TGCGCCAGCAGCCAAGTTAAGGGACAGGGGACTGAAGCTTTCTTT.